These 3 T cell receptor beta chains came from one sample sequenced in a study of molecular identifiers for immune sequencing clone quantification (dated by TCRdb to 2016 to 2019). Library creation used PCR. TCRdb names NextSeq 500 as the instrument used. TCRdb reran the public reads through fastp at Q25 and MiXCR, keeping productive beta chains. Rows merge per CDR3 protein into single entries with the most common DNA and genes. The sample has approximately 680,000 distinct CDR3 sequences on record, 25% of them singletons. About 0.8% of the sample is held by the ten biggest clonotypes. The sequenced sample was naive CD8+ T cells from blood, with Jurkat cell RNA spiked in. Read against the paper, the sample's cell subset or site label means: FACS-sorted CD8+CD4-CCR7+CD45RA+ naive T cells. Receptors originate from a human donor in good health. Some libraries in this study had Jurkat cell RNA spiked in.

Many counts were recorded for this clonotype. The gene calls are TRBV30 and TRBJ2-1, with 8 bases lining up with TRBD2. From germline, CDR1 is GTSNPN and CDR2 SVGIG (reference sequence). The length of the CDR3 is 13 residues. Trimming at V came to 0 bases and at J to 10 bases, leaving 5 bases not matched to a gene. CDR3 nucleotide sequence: TGTGCCTGGAGTGTTGCGGGGGGCCGCGAGCAGTTCTTC. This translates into CAWSVAGGREQFF.

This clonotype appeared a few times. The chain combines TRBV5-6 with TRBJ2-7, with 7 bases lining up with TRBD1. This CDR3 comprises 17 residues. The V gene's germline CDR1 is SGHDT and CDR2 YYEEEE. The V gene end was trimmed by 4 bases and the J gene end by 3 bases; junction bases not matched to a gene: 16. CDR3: CASSLAGTAPMVYEQYF. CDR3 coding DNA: TGTGCCAGCAGCCTTGCTGGGACAGCCCCTATGGTCTACGAGCAGTACTTC.

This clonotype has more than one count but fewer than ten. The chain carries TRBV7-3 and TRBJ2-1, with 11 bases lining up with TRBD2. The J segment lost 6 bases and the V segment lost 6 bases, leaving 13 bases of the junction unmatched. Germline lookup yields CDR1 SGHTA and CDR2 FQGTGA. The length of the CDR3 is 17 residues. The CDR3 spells CASRYYHLAGGLNEQFF. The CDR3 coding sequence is TGTGCCAGCAGGTACTACCATCTAGCGGGGGGACTCAATGAGCAGTTCTTC.